This T cell receptor beta chain was recovered during a study of CD8 T cells in Susac syndrome. CDR3 length equals 16 residues. Germline assignment: CDR1 MDHEN and CDR2 SYDVKM. The V gene lost 4 bases and the J gene lost 4 bases, with 20 bases spanning the gap. Negative isolation yielded CD8+ and CD4+ T cells; FACS enriched TEMRA cells. This clonotype was recorded only once. RNA amounts of about 0.5 to 1 ug underwent reverse transcription with random hexamers. TCRdb re-called the immunoSEQ multiplex PCR reads with MiXCR, one entry per CDR3 protein. The sample holds about 280,000 distinct CDR3 sequences, 70% to 90% seen once.

This sequence was found in a human donor with multiple sclerosis. Sequenced input: CD8+ T cells from PBMCs. The gene calls are TRBV28 and TRBJ2-7, with D possibly matching TRBD1 (6 bases). CDR3 loop: CASSWMGQGSDYEQYF. DNA for the CDR3: TGTGCCAGCAGTTGGATGGGTCAGGGGAGTGATTACGAGCAGTACTTC.